This TCR beta chain was sequenced during a study of blood T cell repertoires in COVID-19. Study-level information: Specimens from acute and convalescent COVID-19 originated in the United States, Italy and Spain. T cells, B-cell-depleted T cells, or PBMCs provided the cDNA or gDNA that served as material.

Trimming removed 3 bases at V and 8 bases at J, with 8 bases between. The CDR3 length is 12 residues. Original handling: Amplification with reference gene primers provided the estimates of nucleated cell counts. Sequenced by immunoSEQ multiplex PCR; TCRdb stores in-frame clones only, minus some. V, J and clone size are taken as reported in that table, and D and trimming were inferred from the DNA itself. The data hold 250,000 or so clones, with about 83% observed a single time. The chain uses TRBV12-3 or TRBV12-4 and TRBJ1-3; D is ambiguous. This TCR was recovered from a woman between 50 and 59 years old who had recovered from COVID-19. Sequences were obtained from PBMCs or T cells enriched from blood (not recorded which). CDR3 in DNA: TGTGCCAGCAGTTTTAACCGGGACACCATATATTTT. This sequence encodes CASSFNRDTIYF.